The clone carrying this T cell receptor beta chain was counted a few times. Its cognate antigen is unknown. The data belong to a study of T cells after yellow fever vaccination. Across the study: Preparation of fractions with low cell numbers was performed using SMART-Seq v4 Ultra Low Input.

General study results and limits: FACS-sorted repertoires could contain abundant clonotypes contaminating from the bulk population. Detected again after the booster were most primary-vaccination clones, at 95% to 98% CD4 and 70% to 90% CD8.

TCRdb ran MiXCR on the 5' RACE reads and lists one entry per CDR3 protein. The sample includes some 560,000 distinct CDR3 sequences, 15% to 20% of them seen just once. The TCR was taken from a young man who received the YFV17D yellow fever vaccine. Sequencing was performed on PBMCs, taken 15 days after the yellow fever booster vaccination.

The CDR3 protein is CASGFSAGGRYEQYF. In DNA form, the CDR3 reads TGTGCTAGTGGTTTCTCCGCCGGGGGCCGCTACGAGCAGTACTTC. The gene calls are TRBV12-5 and TRBJ2-7; D might be TRBD1 or TRBD2, each matching 6 bases. This CDR3 region has 15 residues. Per the germline V gene, CDR1 is LGHNT and CDR2 is FRNRAP. V shed 3 bases and J shed 3 bases, with 15 bases lying between them.